The 29 T cell receptor beta chains below all came from one sample that was sequenced in a study of cytomegalovirus exposure and HLA in healthy donors. Vbeta (60) and Jbeta (13) primers were used in the PCR. Assay: immunoSEQ multiplex PCR; the TCRdb copy retains only in-frame clones and omits some. The sample consists of approximately 110,000 clones, around 64% of them appearing once. Material for sequencing was PBMCs. The receptors here all came from a man aged 25-45 years in good health and CMV-seropositive.

Only one count was recorded for this clone. The J gene is TRBJ1-2, the V gene TRBV7-2; D gene ambiguous. The CDR3 runs 17 residues. Germline V lookup: CDR1 SGHTA, CDR2 FQGNSA. Trimming cost V 4 bases and J 3 bases, with 21 bases left between them. The CDR3 DNA reads TGTGCCAGCAGCTCTGGAGGTGTTAGCACGACTCACTATGGCTACACCTTC. Its translation: CASSSGGVSTTHYGYTF.

This clone was found a few times. The V call is TRBV30, the J call TRBJ1-5; the D is unclear. The CDR3 length is 15 residues. The germline V gene has CDR1 GTSNPN and CDR2 SVGIG (reference sequence). Trimming removed 1 base from V and 5 bases from J, with 15 bases in between. In DNA form, the CDR3 reads TGTGCCTGGAGTGGCCTGGGAGGGCCCTATCAGCCCCAGCATTTT. Protein: CAWSGLGGPYQPQHF.

CDR3 sequence reads: CASSDVSYEQYF. The CDR3 DNA reads as TGTGCCAGCAGTGATGTGAGTTACGAGCAGTACTTC. The chain combines TRBV2 with TRBJ2-7, with D unresolved. CDR1 and CDR2 (germline): SNHLY, FYNNEI. V shed 3 bases and J shed 4 bases, with 7 bases lying between them. The CDR3 consists of 12 residues. Based on the CDR3 plus reference TRBV2 and TRBJ2-7, the full variable domain is EPEVTQTPSHQVTQMGQEVILRCVPISNHLYFYWYRQILGQKVEFLVSFYNNEISEKSEIFDDQFSVERPDGSNFTLKIRSTKLEDSAMYFCASSDVSYEQYFGPGTRLTVT.

The chain employs TRBV11-3 and TRBJ1-6; 7 bases fit TRBD1. Trimming cost V 5 bases and J 0 bases; bases outside gene matches: 4. The V gene's germline CDR1 is SGHNT and CDR2 YENEEA. This CDR3 is built from 16 residues. CDR3 coding DNA: TGTGCCAGCAGCCCAGGGGGTAGCTCCTATAATTCACCCCTCCACTTT. It codes for CASSPGGSSYNSPLHF.

V is TRBV30 and J is TRBJ2-2; 9 nucleotides match TRBD2. Looked up from germline, CDR1 is GTSNPN and CDR2 is SVGIG (reference sequence). This CDR3 is built from 12 residues. With 4 bases clipped from V and 9 bases from J, the junction kept 3 bases outside the gene matches. CDR3 in amino acids: CAWTGLAWELFF. CDR3 bases: TGTGCCTGGACAGGACTAGCGTGGGAGCTGTTTTTT.

The chain uses TRBV5-6 and TRBJ1-5, with TRBD1 as a possible D gene (5 bases). This CDR3 has 14 residues. V shed 1 base and J shed 2 bases, with 7 bases lying between them. Germline V gene data show CDR1 as SGHDT and CDR2 as YYEEEE. The CDR3 is CASSLRQRNQPQHF. As DNA, the CDR3 is TGTGCCAGCAGCTTGCGACAGCGCAATCAGCCCCAGCATTTT.

The V gene is TRBV9, the J gene TRBJ2-3; maybe TRBD2 (5 bases). Per germline, CDR1 SGDLS and CDR2 YYNGEE. The ends were cut back, 0 bases at V and 0 bases at J, with 11 bases in the middle. This CDR3 has 16 amino acids. This CDR3 is CASSVVPSGSTDTQYF. The CDR3 bases are TGTGCCAGCAGCGTAGTCCCCAGCGGTAGCACAGATACGCAGTATTTT.

This clone was seen a single time. The chain uses TRBV30 and TRBJ2-3; 8 bases agree with TRBD2. The junction had 8 bases not matched to a gene; V was cut back by 0 bases and J by 3 bases. This CDR3 has 16 amino acids. CDR1 and CDR2 from the germline V gene are GTSNPN and SVGIG (reference sequence). As DNA, the CDR3 is TGTGCCTGGAGTGTAGCCGCGGGGGGCGAGACAGATACGCAGTATTTT. Its translation is CAWSVAAGGETDTQYF.

The chain carries TRBV4-2 and TRBJ1-5, with D perhaps matching TRBD1 (5 bases). V was clipped by 0 bases and J by 1 base, with 10 bases between them. The CDR3 is 16 residues long. From germline, CDR1 is LGHNA and CDR2 YNFKEQ. CDR3 region: CASSQEAGNSNQPQHF. The CDR3 DNA sequence: TGTGCCAGCAGCCAAGAGGCAGGGAACAGCAATCAGCCCCAGCATTTT.

For this clone: At one end, the junction sequence differs from germline, possibly due to a read error. The chain is built from TRBV6-5 and TRBJ2-1; 8 bases fit TRBD1. The CDR3 totals 16 residues. Germline V gene lookup returns CDR1 MNHEY and CDR2 SVGAGI. The DNA of the CDR3 is TGTGCCAGCAGCTACTCAGACAGGGGTGGTGGGAATGAGCAGTTCTTC. This encodes CASSYSDRGGGNEQFF.

The J gene is TRBJ1-2, the V gene TRBV5-6, with 8 nucleotides matching TRBD1. J lost 2 bases, V lost 0 bases, and 3 bases had no gene match. Germline assignment: CDR1 SGHDT and CDR2 YYEEEE. This CDR3 comprises 15 residues. CDR3 region: CASSLETGVNYGYTF. Written as DNA, the CDR3 is TGTGCCAGCAGCTTGGAGACAGGGGTAAACTATGGCTACACCTTC.

In this sample, this clone turned up once. The chain recombines TRBV6-5 with TRBJ2-5; D unclear. The last part of the DNA fits TRBJ2-7 better; the J call may be wrong. Germline CDR1 and CDR2: MNHEY and SVGAGI. This CDR3 has 13 amino acids. CDR3 protein: CASKRVGDYEQYF. The CDR3 region has the DNA TGTGCCAGCAAACGAGTTGGGGACTACGAGCAGTACTTC.

The chain joins TRBV30 to TRBJ1-2, with unresolved D. Germline-derived CDR1 and CDR2 are GTSNPN and SVGIG (reference sequence). The ends were cut back, 2 bases at V and 0 bases at J, with 16 bases in the middle. The CDR3 contains 16 residues. The CDR3: CAWSSPGFLTNYGYTF. DNA for the CDR3: TGTGCCTGGAGTAGCCCCGGGTTCTTAACTAACTATGGCTACACCTTC.

The J gene is TRBJ2-7, the V gene TRBV18; 9 nucleotides match TRBD1. The CDR3 is 13 residues long. Germline V gene sequence: CDR1 KGHSH, CDR2 LQKENI. CDR3 in DNA: TGTGCCAGCTCTCCACAGGGGGCGGACGAGCAGTACGTC. The encoded protein is CASSPQGADEQYV.

Of note for this clone: Mismatch with germline at one junction end may stem from a read error. V usage is TRBV7-9 and J usage is TRBJ2-3; 11 bases are shared with TRBD2. The CDR3 extends over 15 amino acids. The V gene's germline CDR1 is SEHNR and CDR2 FQNEAQ (reference sequence). The CDR3 sequence: CSSSAGLAGTDTQYF. For the CDR3, the DNA is TGTTCCAGCAGCGCGGGACTAGCGGGCACAGATACGCAGTATTTT.

The rearrangement uses TRBV7-8 and TRBJ2-7; 13 bases are a match to TRBD2. CDR1 and CDR2 from the germline V gene are SGHVS and FQNEAQ. V was pared by 5 bases and J by 7 bases, with 8 bases of the junction left unmatched. CDR3 size: 15 residues. The CDR3 is CASSGGTSGMGEQYV. In DNA, the CDR3 is TGTGCCAGCAGCGGGGGGACTAGCGGGATGGGGGAGCAGTACGTC.

The rearrangement uses TRBV7-9 and TRBJ1-2, with a possible D match to TRBD1 (6 bases). Trimming took 3 bases from V and 7 from J, leaving 18 bases between them. The V gene's germline CDR1 is SEHNR and CDR2 FQNEAQ (reference sequence). There are 15 residues in the CDR3. CDR3 amino acids: CASSFKQGTMTGYTF. The CDR3 coding sequence is TGTGCCAGCAGCTTTAAGCAGGGGACTATGACTGGCTACACCTTC.

This clone was counted only a few times. The genes are TRBV5-1 and TRBJ1-1, with TRBD1 matching 9 bases. There are 15 residues in the CDR3. The trim removed 2 bases at V and 4 bases at J, leaving 6 bases unmatched. Germline V CDR1 and CDR2: SGHRS, YFSETQ. CDR3 amino acids: CASSLRTGEVTEAFF. CDR3 DNA sequence: TGCGCCAGCAGCTTACGGACAGGGGAGGTCACTGAAGCTTTCTTT.

The chain uses TRBV27 and TRBJ1-2; D unclear. The ends were cut back, 3 bases at V and 5 bases at J, with 13 bases in the middle. This CDR3 region has 14 residues. The V gene's germline CDR1 is MNHEY and CDR2 SMNVEV (reference sequence). CDR3: CASSLEGRVYGYTF. The CDR3 coding sequence is TGTGCCAGCAGTTTGGAGGGTAGAGTATATGGCTACACCTTC.

The CDR3 nucleotides are TGTGCCAGCAAACGAGGGGGCGAGAACACTGAAGCTTTCTTT. Protein product: CASKRGGENTEAFF. This chain links TRBV11-1 with TRBJ1-1; 7 nucleotides line up with TRBD1. The CDR3 sequence is 14 residues long. Germline V CDR1 and CDR2: SGHAT, FQDESV (reference sequence). Losses at the gene ends were 7 bases for V and 1 base for J; bases not matched to a gene: 6.

The chain links TRBV5-1 to TRBJ2-7; unclear D gene. Germline V CDR1 and CDR2: SGHRS, YFSETQ. The CDR3 runs to 13 residues. V lost 0 bases and J 4 bases, leaving 8 bases between the germline ends. In nucleotides, the CDR3 is TGCGCCAGCAGCTTGGAACTAAATTACGAGCAGTACGTC. Translated: CASSLELNYEQYV.

This clone was seen a few times. This chain connects TRBV4-3 to TRBJ2-3; TRBD2 might be the D (6 bases). The CDR3 covers 17 residues. Germline V gene sequence: CDR1 LGHNA, CDR2 YSLEER. V lost 4 bases to trimming and J lost 0 bases, with 17 bases between them. This CDR3 reads CASSLEYGDSSTDTQYF. CDR3 in DNA: TGCGCCAGCAGCCTAGAATATGGGGACTCGAGCACAGATACGCAGTATTTT.

This clone was counted between two and nine times. The rearrangement links TRBV10-2 to TRBJ1-4; D unclear. The germline CDR1 and CDR2 sequences are WSHSY and SAAADI. The CDR3 extends over 15 amino acids. Trimming pared 4 bases from V and 2 bases from J, leaving 11 bases between. The DNA of the CDR3 is TGCGCCAGCAGTGGTGCCGGAGGGACTAATGAAAAACTGTTTTTT. It codes for CASSGAGGTNEKLFF.

The chain combines TRBV2 with TRBJ1-4; maybe TRBD1 (5 bases). In germline, CDR1 is SNHLY, CDR2 FYNNEI. This CDR3 comprises 15 residues. V lost 5 bases and J lost 8, with 18 bases in between. As DNA, the CDR3 is TGTGCCAGCAGTTTTTCCGACAGCCGGGGGGAAAAACTGTTTTTT. Its translation is CASSFSDSRGEKLFF.

V gene TRBV2 combines with J gene TRBJ1-1; D remains ambiguous. Trimming pared 7 bases from V and 10 bases from J, leaving 16 bases between. Looked up from germline, CDR1 is SNHLY and CDR2 is FYNNEI. The CDR3 loop spans 12 amino acids. Here the CDR3 reads CASNMLGSRAFF. Here the CDR3 DNA reads TGTGCCAGCAATATGCTCGGGAGCCGAGCTTTCTTT.

This clone was seen only once. The CDR3 sequence: CASSVEGGRINYGYTF. The CDR3 nucleotides read TGTGCCAGCAGCGTAGAGGGGGGGCGTATTAACTATGGCTACACCTTC. The rearrangement links TRBV9 to TRBJ1-2; tentative D call: TRBD1 (6 bases). Trimming removed 0 bases at V and 1 base at J, with 13 bases between. This CDR3 is 16 amino acids long. CDR1 and CDR2 from the germline V gene are SGDLS and YYNGEE. The variable domain in full, completed from reference TRBV9 and TRBJ1-2, reads DSGVTQTPKHLITATGQRVTLRCSPRSGDLSVYWYQQSLDQGLQFLIQYYNGEERAKGNILERFSAQQFPDLHSELNLSSLELGDSALYFCASSVEGGRINYGYTFGSGTRLTVV.

CDR3 in DNA: TGCGCCAGCAGCTTGGCAGGGGGCGCAGATACGCAGTATTTT. The encoded protein is CASSLAGGADTQYF. The rearrangement uses TRBV5-1 and TRBJ2-3; 8 bases are shared with TRBD1. V lost 0 bases to trimming and J lost 4 bases; unmatched junction nucleotides: 1. The CDR3 extends over 14 amino acids. CDR1 and CDR2 from the germline V gene are SGHRS and YFSETQ.

The rearrangement uses TRBV5-5 and TRBJ2-5; 7 bases are shared with TRBD2. Per the germline V gene, CDR1 is SGHKS and CDR2 is YYEKEE (reference sequence). V trimming: 0 bases; J trimming: 0 bases; junction bases outside the gene matches: 5. CDR3 length: 16 amino acids. The CDR3: CASSLVQRGHQETQYF. In nucleotides, the CDR3 is TGTGCCAGCAGCTTGGTTCAGCGGGGCCACCAAGAGACCCAGTACTTC.

The CDR3 DNA is TGTGCCAGCAGGGGGGGACAGCCCTACGAGCAGTACTTC. This sequence encodes CASRGGQPYEQYF. This chain connects TRBV5-8 to TRBJ2-7; D is possibly TRBD1 (7 bases). The CDR3 is 13 residues long. With 5 bases removed from V and 2 bases from J, the gap between germline ends came to 11 bases. Germline values: CDR1 SGHTS, CDR2 YDEGEE.